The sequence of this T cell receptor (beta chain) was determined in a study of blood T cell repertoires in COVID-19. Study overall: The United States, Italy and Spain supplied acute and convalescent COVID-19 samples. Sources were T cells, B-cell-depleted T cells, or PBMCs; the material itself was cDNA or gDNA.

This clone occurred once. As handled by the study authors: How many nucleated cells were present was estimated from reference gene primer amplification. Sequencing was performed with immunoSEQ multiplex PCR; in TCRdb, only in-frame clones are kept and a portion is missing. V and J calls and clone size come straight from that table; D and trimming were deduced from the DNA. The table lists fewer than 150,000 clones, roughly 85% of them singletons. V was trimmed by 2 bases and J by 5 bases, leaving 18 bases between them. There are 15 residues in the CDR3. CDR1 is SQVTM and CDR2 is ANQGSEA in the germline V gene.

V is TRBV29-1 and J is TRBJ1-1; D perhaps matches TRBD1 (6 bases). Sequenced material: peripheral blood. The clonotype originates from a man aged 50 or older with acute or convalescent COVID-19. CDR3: CSVEPHGTGRTEAFF. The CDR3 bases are TGCAGCGTTGAACCCCATGGTACAGGGCGTACTGAAGCTTTCTTT.